These T cell receptor beta chains were read from a single sample in a study of T cells in localized non-small cell lung cancer. Clones were read by immunoSEQ multiplex PCR, and TCRdb kept only the in-frame ones, dropping some. The sample lists around 96,000 clones; approximately 91% were seen once. Sequencing was performed on PBMCs, taken before any cancer treatment. These receptor sequences come from a woman aged 40 to 75 with stage II squamous cell lung carcinoma. Both conserved end residues are part of each CDR3. Each record gives: D gene, V gene, J gene, clone size, CDR3 length, CDR3 DNA, CDR3 protein. The D gene is left open where the match is weak. For some rows the clone size is stated as once, few or many, or as a class when expanded; others skip it.

>-|TRBV19|TRBJ1-2|-|13
TGTGCCAGTAACCCAGGGGAGTACTATGGCTACACCTTC
CASNPGEYYGYTF
>TRBD1|TRBV6-5|TRBJ2-7|-|15
TGTGCCAGCAGTCGACAGGGACAATACTTTCGGGAGCAGTACTTC
CASSRQGQYFREQYF
>-|TRBV11-2|TRBJ1-1|-|13
TGTGCCAGCAGCTTAGTCCCCTACACTGAAGCTTTCTTT
CASSLVPYTEAFF
>-|TRBV29-1|TRBJ1-5|-|13
TGCAGCGTTGGAACGGGATCTAATCAGCCCCAGCATTTT
CSVGTGSNQPQHF
>-|TRBV27|TRBJ2-7|-|14
TGTGCCAGCAGGGTAGGGCCACCGGGCTCCGAGCAGTACTTC
CASRVGPPGSEQYF
>TRBD2|TRBV7-8|TRBJ2-1|-|15
TGTGCCAGCAGCTTGGGACTAGAACGGTCCAATGAGCAGTTCTTC
CASSLGLERSNEQFF
>-|TRBV5-1|TRBJ2-3|-|15
TGCGCCAGCAGCTTGGAACACCCTAGCACAGATACGCAGTATTTT
CASSLEHPSTDTQYF
>TRBD1|TRBV11-2|TRBJ2-1|-|17
TGTGCCAGCAGCTCCCGGGACAGGGGGCAATTGGGCAATGAGCAGTTCTTC
CASSSRDRGQLGNEQFF
>-|TRBV19|TRBJ1-5|-|13
TGTGCCACTACCGAGGGGGGGTATCAGCCCCAGCATTTT
CATTEGGYQPQHF
>-|TRBV7-2|TRBJ1-2|few|16
TGTGCCAGCAGCCCCCAAACAGGGCTGGGGACTTATGGCTACACCTTC
CASSPQTGLGTYGYTF
>-|TRBV6-1|TRBJ1-1|-|14
TGTGCCAGCGTCTGGGGGAGGAAGAACACTGAAGCTTTCTTT
CASVWGRKNTEAFF
>-|TRBV7-9|TRBJ2-7|-|11
TGTGCCAGCAGCCCAGGGGTAGAGCAGTACTTC
CASSPGVEQYF
>-|TRBV30|TRBJ1-5|-|15
TGTGCCTGGAGTGAGGGTCGACGGAGCAATCAGCCCCAGCATTTT
CAWSEGRRSNQPQHF
>TRBD1|TRBV18|TRBJ1-2|-|15
TGTGCCAGCTCACCGAATAAGGGGGCGATCGATGGCTACACCTTC
CASSPNKGAIDGYTF
>-|TRBV5-6|TRBJ2-7|once|15
TGTGCCAGCAGCTTGTTTCGACGGGCGGGTTACGAGCAGTACTTC
CASSLFRRAGYEQYF
>-|TRBV29-1|TRBJ2-1|once|15
TGCAGCGTGACCGGGACGACTGTGGGGGGCAATGAGCAGTTCTTC
CSVTGTTVGGNEQFF
>TRBD1|TRBV10-2|TRBJ1-2|-|16
TGCGCCAGCAGTGCCGGGACAGGGGCAAATAACTATGGCTACACCTTC
CASSAGTGANNYGYTF
>TRBD1|TRBV6-5|TRBJ2-7|-|14
TGTGCCAGCAGTCTTGACAGGGGAGCCTACGAGCAGTACTTC
CASSLDRGAYEQYF
>-|TRBV19|TRBJ1-5|few|14
TGTGCCAGTAGTATGGCAAATAGCAATCAGCCCCAGCATTTT
CASSMANSNQPQHF
>-|TRBV18|TRBJ1-2|-|14
TGTGCCAGCTCACCTAGGGGATTTGGGTATGGCTACACCTTC
CASSPRGFGYGYTF